A single sample is the source of the 32 T cell receptor beta chains below, sequenced in a study of cytomegalovirus exposure and HLA in healthy donors. Libraries were prepared by immunoSEQ multiplex PCR; TCRdb keeps only in-frame clonotypes and omits some of them. The table shows 120,000 or so clones, with about nine tenths occurring only once. The sample was PBMCs. All receptors derive from a woman younger than 35 in good health and CMV-seronegative.

This clone came up once. The genes are TRBV15 and TRBJ2-1, with TRBD2 as a possible D gene (6 bases). The CDR3 is 16 residues long. Between the trimmed V and J ends, which lost 5 bases and 4 bases, there was a span of 18 bases. Germline CDR1 is LNHNV and CDR2 is YYDKDF (reference sequence). As DNA, the CDR3 is TGTGCCACCAGCCGGCTGGGGGGTGGTTTATACAATGAGCAGTTCTTC. This sequence encodes CATSRLGGGLYNEQFF.

The chain uses TRBV11-1 and TRBJ2-1; TRBD2 matches at 12 bases. The V gene end was trimmed by 5 bases and the J gene end by 7 bases; junction bases not matched to a gene: 9. Germline CDR1 SGHAT, CDR2 FQDESV (reference sequence). CDR3 length: 16 amino acids. CDR3 bases: TGTGCCAGCAGCCAATCTAGCGGGAGGGCGCGGAATGAGCAGTTCTTC. Protein product: CASSQSSGRARNEQFF.

The V and J genes are TRBV10-3 and TRBJ2-3, with D possibly matching TRBD2 (6 bases). Deletions cut 7 bases from V and 2 bases from J, with 16 bases between. Per the germline V gene, CDR1 is ENHRY and CDR2 is SYGVKD. This CDR3 is 15 amino acids long. In DNA form, the CDR3 reads TGTGCCATCAACGGGGTAGCGGACTTCACAGATACGCAGTATTTT. It specifies CAINGVADFTDTQYF.

J is TRBJ2-7 and V is TRBV19, with 10 bases lining up with TRBD1. This CDR3 spans 14 amino acids. Germline assignment: CDR1 LNHDA and CDR2 SQIVND (reference sequence). V gave up 8 bases and J gave up 4 bases; unmatched junction bases: 8. CDR3 nucleotide sequence: TGTGCCAGTGGAACGACAGGGGGCTTTTACGAGCAGTACTTC. Amino acid sequence: CASGTTGGFYEQYF. The whole variable domain, remainder taken from reference TRBV19 and TRBJ2-7, is DGGITQSPKYLFRKEGQNVTLSCEQNLNHDAMYWYRQDPGQGLRLIYYSQIVNDFQKGDIAEGYSVSREKKESFPLTVTSAQKNPTAFYLCASGTTGGFYEQYFGPGTRLTVT.

This sequence joins TRBV27 and TRBJ1-2; D may be TRBD1 (5 bases). Trimming left V 5 bases short and J 0 bases short, with 13 bases between. CDR3 size: 15 residues. Germline assignment: CDR1 MNHEY and CDR2 SMNVEV (reference sequence). The CDR3, as DNA: TGTGCCAGCAGTCCCGACAGAGATCCTAACTATGGCTACACCTTC. This translates into CASSPDRDPNYGYTF.

This rearrangement joins TRBV4-1 to TRBJ2-7; D is unclear. Germline V gives CDR1 MGHRA, CDR2 YSYEKL. The CDR3 sequence is 11 residues long. V was cut by 3 bases and J by 6 bases, with 6 bases left in between. CDR3 residues: CASSHEVEQYF. Written as DNA, the CDR3 is TGCGCCAGCAGCCACGAGGTCGAGCAGTACTTC.

The chain combines TRBV7-6 with TRBJ1-3, with 7 nucleotides matching TRBD1. V was pared by 5 bases and J by 4 bases, with 5 bases of the junction left unmatched. Germline V gives CDR1 SGHVS, CDR2 FNYEAQ. This CDR3 contains 14 residues. CDR3 in amino acids: CASSPRGPGNTIYF. The CDR3 DNA is TGTGCCAGCAGCCCGAGGGGGCCCGGAAACACCATATATTTT.

The gene calls are TRBV9 and TRBJ2-1; TRBD2 matches 7 bases. V was pared by 3 bases and J by 12 bases, with 12 bases of the junction left unmatched. The CDR3 runs 14 residues. Germline V CDR1 and CDR2: SGDLS, YYNGEE. The CDR3 DNA is TGTGCCAGCAGCGCCACCGGGACTAAAGAAGGGCAGTTCTTC. Encoded protein: CASSATGTKEGQFF.

V usage is TRBV27 and J usage is TRBJ1-2; 7 nucleotides match TRBD1. The CDR3 is made up of 13 amino acids. V trimming: 5 bases; J trimming: 4 bases; junction bases outside the gene matches: 4. CDR1 is MNHEY, CDR2 SMNVEV, per germline (reference sequence). CDR3 loop: CASSPGTVYGYTF. The CDR3 DNA follows: TGTGCCAGCAGTCCCGGGACAGTCTATGGCTACACCTTC.

The J gene is TRBJ2-1, the V gene TRBV19, with 11 bases aligning to TRBD2. Germline V CDR1 and CDR2: LNHDA, SQIVND (reference sequence). The CDR3 sequence is 17 residues long. J gave up 6 bases and V 0 bases, and 7 bases lay outside the gene matches. This chain's CDR3 is CASSIDPGLAATNEQFF. The DNA for the CDR3 is TGTGCCAGTAGTATAGACCCGGGACTAGCGGCTACCAATGAGCAGTTCTTC.

J is TRBJ2-7 and V is TRBV7-9, with TRBD2 matching over 8 bases. The V segment lost 7 bases and the J segment 0 bases; nucleotides outside the gene matches: 11. This CDR3 has 16 residues. Germline values: CDR1 SEHNR, CDR2 FQNEAQ (reference sequence). CDR3 nucleotides: TGTGCCAGCATTCATAAAGGAACTAGCGGCTCCTACGAGCAGTACTTC. The encoded protein is CASIHKGTSGSYEQYF.

Only one count was recorded for this clone. The chain combines TRBV28 with TRBJ2-5; TRBD2 matches at 7 bases. From germline, CDR1 is MDHEN and CDR2 SYDVKM. The CDR3 runs to 17 residues. Trimming removed 1 base from V and 0 bases from J; junction bases left unmatched: 8. CDR3 nucleotides: TGTGCCAGCAGTTTATCTGGCAGTAGCGGGTACCAAGAGACCCAGTACTTC. As protein: CASSLSGSSGYQETQYF. Full variable domain (outside the CDR3, taken from reference TRBV28 and TRBJ2-5): DVKVTQSSRYLVKRTGEKVFLECVQDMDHENMFWYRQDPGLGLRLIYFSYDVKMKEKGDIPEGYSVSREKKERFSLILESASTNQTSMYLCASSLSGSSGYQETQYFGPGTRLLVL.

The J gene is TRBJ1-1, the V gene TRBV19; perhaps TRBD1 as D (6 bases). V dropped 0 bases and J dropped 6 bases, with 11 bases sitting between them. This CDR3 has 14 residues. Per germline, CDR1 LNHDA and CDR2 SQIVND (reference sequence). The CDR3 coding sequence is TGTGCCAGTAGTATAGAGGGGCAGGGGTCTGAAGCTTTCTTT. Its protein is CASSIEGQGSEAFF. Based on the CDR3 plus reference TRBV19 and TRBJ1-1, the full variable domain is DGGITQSPKYLFRKEGQNVTLSCEQNLNHDAMYWYRQDPGQGLRLIYYSQIVNDFQKGDIAEGYSVSREKKESFPLTVTSAQKNPTAFYLCASSIEGQGSEAFFGQGTRLTVV.

This chain connects TRBV5-4 to TRBJ2-5, with D hard to call. Germline V gives CDR1 SGHNT, CDR2 YYREEE (reference sequence). This CDR3 comprises 14 residues. V lost 4 bases and J 0 bases, leaving 10 bases between the germline ends. The CDR3 here is CASSPNAYQETQYF. CDR3 nucleotides: TGTGCCAGCAGCCCCAATGCGTACCAAGAGACCCAGTACTTC. The complete variable domain, with remaining parts taken from reference TRBV5-4 and TRBJ2-5, reads ETGVTQSPTHLIKTRGQQVTLRCSSQSGHNTVSWYQQALGQGPQFIFQYYREEENGRGNFPPRFSGLQFPNYSSELNVNALELDDSALYLCASSPNAYQETQYFGPGTRLLVL.

This chain's CDR3 is CASSATSGRWTGELFF. DNA for the CDR3: TGCGCCAGCAGCGCGACTAGCGGGAGATGGACCGGGGAGCTGTTTTTT. This rearrangement joins TRBV10-1 to TRBJ2-2, with 12 bases fitting TRBD2. CDR3 length: 16 residues. The J segment lost 5 bases and the V segment lost 6 bases, leaving 7 bases of the junction unmatched. Germline values: CDR1 WNHNN, CDR2 SYGVQD (reference sequence).

This clone was seen a few times. The gene calls are TRBV10-2 and TRBJ2-7, with 10 bases that match TRBD2. Looked up from germline, CDR1 is WSHSY and CDR2 is SAAADI. The junction had 8 bases not matched to a gene; V was cut back by 6 bases and J by 3 bases. The CDR3 loop spans 15 amino acids. In nucleotides, the CDR3 is TGCGCCAGCAGATCGGGACTAGCGACCTTCTACGAGCAGTACTTC. This gives the protein CASRSGLATFYEQYF.

This chain uses TRBV28 with TRBJ2-7, with TRBD2 identical over 10 bases. Germline CDR1 is MDHEN and CDR2 is SYDVKM. Unmatched junction bases numbered 11, after V lost 5 bases and J lost 1 base. This CDR3 is built from 17 residues. This CDR3 reads CASSPYQASGRSYEQYF. CDR3 DNA: TGTGCCAGCAGTCCATACCAGGCTAGCGGGAGATCCTACGAGCAGTACTTC.

The CDR3 nucleotides read TGTGCCAGCAGCCAAATGCAACTAGCGGGAGTCGAGACCCAGTACTTC. Translated: CASSQMQLAGVETQYF. The chain couples TRBV14 to TRBJ2-5; 11 bases align to TRBD2. The CDR3 has 16 amino acids. V lost 2 bases and J lost 5; bases outside the gene matches: 7. Germline CDR1 is SGHDN and CDR2 is FVKESK.

The chain combines TRBV27 with TRBJ2-2, with 10 bases identical to TRBD1. CDR1 is MNHEY, CDR2 SMNVEV, per germline (reference sequence). This CDR3 is built from 14 residues. V gave up 4 bases and J gave up 6 bases; unmatched junction bases: 2. CDR3 amino acids: CASSWGTGAGELFF. CDR3 nucleotides: TGTGCCAGCAGTTGGGGGACAGGGGCCGGGGAGCTGTTTTTT.

The chain recombines TRBV5-4 with TRBJ2-7, with 9 bases aligning to TRBD2. The CDR3 is made up of 17 amino acids. V shed 4 bases, J shed 5 bases, and the junction held 16 bases outside the gene matches. The germline gives CDR1 SGHNT, CDR2 YYREEE (reference sequence). In DNA form, the CDR3 reads TGTGCCAGCAGCACGGGGACTAGCCGGGAGAAGAGGAACGAGCAGTACTTC. Its protein is CASSTGTSREKRNEQYF.

The rearrangement links TRBV2 to TRBJ1-4; 11 bases map to TRBD1. This CDR3 is 16 amino acids long. CDR1 SNHLY and CDR2 FYNNEI come from the germline V gene. V gave up 3 bases and J gave up 2 bases; unmatched junction bases: 2. CDR3 coding DNA: TGTGCCAGCAGTGACGGACAGGGGGCTACTAATGAAAAACTGTTTTTT. Translating it yields CASSDGQGATNEKLFF.

V usage is TRBV5-1 and J usage is TRBJ2-2, with unresolved D. Trimming left V 1 base short and J 0 bases short, with 10 bases between. Germline V gene lookup returns CDR1 SGHRS and CDR2 YFSETQ. The CDR3 loop spans 16 amino acids. The CDR3, as DNA: TGCGCCAGCAGCTTGAGAACGGCGGCGAACACCGGGGAGCTGTTTTTT. Translation gives CASSLRTAANTGELFF.

The CDR3 coding sequence is TGTGCCAGCAGTCGGACAGGGAGGGGAAGAGAAAAACTGTTTTTT. Translated: CASSRTGRGREKLFF. This chain joins TRBV5-4 and TRBJ1-4; 8 bases line up with TRBD1. The CDR3 runs 15 residues. The V and J ends lost 5 bases and 8 bases, in that order; junction bases with no gene match: 11. Germline lookup yields CDR1 SGHNT and CDR2 YYREEE (reference sequence).

The V and J genes are TRBV4-1 and TRBJ2-7; 7 nucleotides agree with TRBD1. Germline CDR1 MGHRA, CDR2 YSYEKL. J was trimmed by 2 bases and V by 3 bases; bases with no gene match: 7. The CDR3 runs to 15 residues. The DNA of the CDR3 is TGCGCCAGCAGCCACTCGACAGGGTCAGCCTACGAGCAGTACTTC. It translates to CASSHSTGSAYEQYF.

V gene TRBV5-1 combines with J gene TRBJ2-3, with D unresolved. The germline V and J ends were trimmed by 5 bases and 0 bases, with 10 bases remaining between them. Germline loops: CDR1 SGHRS, CDR2 YFSETQ. This CDR3 has 14 residues. The CDR3 DNA follows: TGCGCCAGCAGAGAGTTCTCTAGCACAGATACGCAGTATTTT. Its translation: CASREFSSTDTQYF.

The chain combines TRBV6-6 with TRBJ2-2, with 10 bases lining up with TRBD1. This CDR3 spans 14 amino acids. Trimming at V came to 2 bases and at J to 11 bases, leaving 5 bases not matched to a gene. CDR1 and CDR2 from the germline V gene are MNHNY and SVGAGI (reference sequence). Written as DNA, the CDR3 is TGTGCCAGCAGTTACGGGACAGGGGAAGAAGAGCTGTTTTTT. Amino acids: CASSYGTGEEELFF.

The CDR3 coding sequence is TGTGCCAGCAGCACACAGGGGGCCAGCACTGAAGCTTTCTTT. Residues: CASSTQGASTEAFF. The chain is built from TRBV9 and TRBJ1-1, with TRBD1 identical over 9 bases. Germline V gene sequence: CDR1 SGDLS, CDR2 YYNGEE. This CDR3 comprises 14 residues. With V trimmed by 4 bases and J by 4 bases, 5 bases remained unmatched.

The chain combines TRBV4-1 with TRBJ2-3, with D perhaps matching TRBD2 (6 bases). CDR1 MGHRA and CDR2 YSYEKL come from the germline V gene. V was clipped by 3 bases and J by 1 base, with 20 bases between them. This CDR3 region has 18 residues. In DNA form, the CDR3 reads TGCGCCAGCAGCCACCCCGATCCTCCTAGCGCCCGCACAGATACGCAGTATTTT. This sequence encodes CASSHPDPPSARTDTQYF.

The chain recombines TRBV28 with TRBJ2-1; TRBD2 matches 11 bases. The CDR3 has 14 amino acids. CDR1 and CDR2 (germline): MDHEN, SYDVKM. The ends lost 9 bases at V and 2 bases at J; junction bases unmatched: 3. This CDR3 reads CASALAGAYNEQFF. CDR3 sequence (DNA): TGTGCCAGTGCACTAGCGGGGGCCTACAATGAGCAGTTCTTC.

This clone appeared a single time. CDR3 coding DNA: TGTGCCAGCAGCTCCAGACTAGCGGGAGGAGGTTGGGAGCAGTTCTTC. The encoded protein is CASSSRLAGGGWEQFF. The chain joins TRBV11-3 to TRBJ2-1; 13 bases are shared with TRBD2. Germline-derived CDR1 and CDR2 are SGHNT and YENEEA. CDR3 length equals 16 residues. Losses at the gene ends were 4 bases for V and 10 bases for J; bases not matched to a gene: 10.

The chain couples TRBV5-1 to TRBJ2-7; 8 bases align to TRBD2. This CDR3 contains 14 residues. Germline values: CDR1 SGHRS, CDR2 YFSETQ. V was pared by 0 bases and J by 5 bases, with 4 bases of the junction left unmatched. This chain's CDR3 is CASSLALAANEQYF. The CDR3 bases are TGCGCCAGCAGCTTGGCACTAGCGGCCAACGAGCAGTACTTC.

The V and J genes are TRBV20-1 and TRBJ2-7, with D unclear. From germline, CDR1 is DFQATT and CDR2 SNEGSKA (reference sequence). Trimming cost V 3 bases and J 6 bases, with 6 bases left between them. The CDR3 spans 10 residues. For the CDR3, the DNA is TGCAGTGCTAGTAACGGCGAGCAGTACTTC. Its protein product is CSASNGEQYF.